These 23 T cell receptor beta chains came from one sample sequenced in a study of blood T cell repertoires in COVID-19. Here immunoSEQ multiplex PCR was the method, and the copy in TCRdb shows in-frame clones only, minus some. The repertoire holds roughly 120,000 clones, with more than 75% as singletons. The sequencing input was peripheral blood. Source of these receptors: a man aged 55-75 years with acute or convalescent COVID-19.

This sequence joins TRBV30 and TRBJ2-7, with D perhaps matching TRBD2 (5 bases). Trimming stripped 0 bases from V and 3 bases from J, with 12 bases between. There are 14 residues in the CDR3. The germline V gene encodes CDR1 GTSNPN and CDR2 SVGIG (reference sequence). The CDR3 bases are TGTGCCTGGAGTGTGTCTAGCTCAAACTACGAGCAGTACTTC. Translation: CAWSVSSSNYEQYF. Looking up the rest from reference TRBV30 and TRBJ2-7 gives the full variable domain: SQTIHQWPATLVQPVGSPLSLECTVEGTSNPNLYWYRQAAGRGLQLLFYSVGIGQISSEVPQNLSASRPQDRQFILSSKKLLLSDSGFYLCAWSVSSSNYEQYFGPGTRLTVT.

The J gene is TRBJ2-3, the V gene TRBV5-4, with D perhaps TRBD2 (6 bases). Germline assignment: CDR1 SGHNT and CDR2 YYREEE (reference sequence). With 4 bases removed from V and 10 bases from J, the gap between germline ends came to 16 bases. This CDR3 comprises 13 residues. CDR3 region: CASSGLGGVAQYF. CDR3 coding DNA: TGTGCCAGCAGCGGCCTGGGAGGAGTGGCGCAGTATTTT.

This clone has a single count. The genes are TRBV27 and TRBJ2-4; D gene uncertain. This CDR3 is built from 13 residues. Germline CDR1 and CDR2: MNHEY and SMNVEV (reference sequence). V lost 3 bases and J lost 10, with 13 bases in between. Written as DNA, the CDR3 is TGTGCCAGCAGTTTCCCTAGTCTAGGTATTCAGTACTTC. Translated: CASSFPSLGIQYF.

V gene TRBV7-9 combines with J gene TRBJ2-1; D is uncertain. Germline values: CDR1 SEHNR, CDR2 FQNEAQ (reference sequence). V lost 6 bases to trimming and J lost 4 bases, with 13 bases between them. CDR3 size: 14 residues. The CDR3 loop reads CASRTRSGYNEQFF. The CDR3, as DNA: TGTGCCAGCAGGACCAGGTCTGGGTACAATGAGCAGTTCTTC.

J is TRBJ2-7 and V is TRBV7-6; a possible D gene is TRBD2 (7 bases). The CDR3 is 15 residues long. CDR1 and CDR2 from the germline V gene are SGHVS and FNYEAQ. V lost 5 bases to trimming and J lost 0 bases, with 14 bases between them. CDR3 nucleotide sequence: TGTGCCAGCAGCGAGGGGGACTACCCCTCCTACGAGCAGTACTTC. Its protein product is CASSEGDYPSYEQYF.

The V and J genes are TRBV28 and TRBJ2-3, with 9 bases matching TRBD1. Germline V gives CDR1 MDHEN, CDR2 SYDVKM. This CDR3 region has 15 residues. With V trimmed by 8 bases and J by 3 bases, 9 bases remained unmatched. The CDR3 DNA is TGTGCCAGCTCCGGGACAGGGTTGGCTACAGATACGCAGTATTTT. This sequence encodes CASSGTGLATDTQYF.

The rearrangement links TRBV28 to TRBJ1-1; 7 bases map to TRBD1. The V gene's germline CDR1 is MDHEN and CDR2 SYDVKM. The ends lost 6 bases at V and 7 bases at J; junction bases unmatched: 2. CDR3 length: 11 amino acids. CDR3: CASSPGGEAFF. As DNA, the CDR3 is TGTGCCAGCAGCCCAGGGGGTGAAGCTTTCTTT. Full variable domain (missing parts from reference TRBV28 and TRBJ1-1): DVKVTQSSRYLVKRTGEKVFLECVQDMDHENMFWYRQDPGLGLRLIYFSYDVKMKEKGDIPEGYSVSREKKERFSLILESASTNQTSMYLCASSPGGEAFFGQGTRLTVV.

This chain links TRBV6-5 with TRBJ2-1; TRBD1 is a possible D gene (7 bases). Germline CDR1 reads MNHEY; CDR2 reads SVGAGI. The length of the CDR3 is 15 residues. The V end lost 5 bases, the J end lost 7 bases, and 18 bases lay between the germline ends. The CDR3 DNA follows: TGTGCCAGCAGTCGGGGGACAGAGTCCGGGAATGAGCAGTTCTTC. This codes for CASSRGTESGNEQFF.

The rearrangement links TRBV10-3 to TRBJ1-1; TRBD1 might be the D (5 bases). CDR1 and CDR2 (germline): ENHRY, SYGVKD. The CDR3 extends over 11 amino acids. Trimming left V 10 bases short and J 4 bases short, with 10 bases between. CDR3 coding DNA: TGTGCCACCGGGGGTGGCACTGAAGCTTTCTTT. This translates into CATGGGTEAFF.

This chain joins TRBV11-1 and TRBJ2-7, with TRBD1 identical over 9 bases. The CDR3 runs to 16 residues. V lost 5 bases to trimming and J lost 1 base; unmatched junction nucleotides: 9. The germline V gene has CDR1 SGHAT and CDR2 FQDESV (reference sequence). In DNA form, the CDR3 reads TGTGCCAGCAGCCTAAATCCGGGACAGGGTTCCTACGAGCAGTACTTC. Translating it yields CASSLNPGQGSYEQYF.

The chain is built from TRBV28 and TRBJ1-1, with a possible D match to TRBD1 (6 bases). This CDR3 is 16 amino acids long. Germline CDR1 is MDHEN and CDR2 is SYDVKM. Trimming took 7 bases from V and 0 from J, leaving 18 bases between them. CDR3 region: CASIREGGRVNTEAFF. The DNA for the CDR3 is TGTGCCAGCATCCGGGAAGGGGGACGCGTGAACACTGAAGCTTTCTTT.

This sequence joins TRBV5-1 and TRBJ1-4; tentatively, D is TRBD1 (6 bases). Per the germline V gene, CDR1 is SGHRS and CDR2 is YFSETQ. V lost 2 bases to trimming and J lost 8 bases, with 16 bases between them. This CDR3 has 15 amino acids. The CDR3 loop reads CASSFSGAEREKLFF. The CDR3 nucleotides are TGCGCCAGCAGCTTCTCAGGGGCCGAGAGGGAAAAACTGTTTTTT. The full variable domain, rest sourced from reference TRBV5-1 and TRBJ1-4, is KAGVTQTPRYLIKTRGQQVTLSCSPISGHRSVSWYQQTPGQGLQFLFEYFSETQRNKGNFPGRFSGRQFSNSRSEMNVSTLELGDSALYLCASSFSGAEREKLFFGSGTQLSVL.

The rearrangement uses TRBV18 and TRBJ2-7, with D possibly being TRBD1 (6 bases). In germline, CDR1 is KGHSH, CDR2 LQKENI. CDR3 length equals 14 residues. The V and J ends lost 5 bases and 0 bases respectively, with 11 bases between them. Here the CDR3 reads CASSERDNSYEQYF. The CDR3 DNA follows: TGTGCCAGCTCAGAACGGGACAACTCCTACGAGCAGTACTTC.

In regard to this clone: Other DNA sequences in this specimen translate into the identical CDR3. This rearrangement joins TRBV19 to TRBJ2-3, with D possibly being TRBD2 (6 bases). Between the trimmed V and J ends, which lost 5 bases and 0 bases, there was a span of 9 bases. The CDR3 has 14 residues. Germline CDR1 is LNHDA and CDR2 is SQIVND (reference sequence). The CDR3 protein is CASSAGLSTDTQYF. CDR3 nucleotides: TGTGCCAGTAGTGCGGGACTTAGCACAGATACGCAGTATTTT.

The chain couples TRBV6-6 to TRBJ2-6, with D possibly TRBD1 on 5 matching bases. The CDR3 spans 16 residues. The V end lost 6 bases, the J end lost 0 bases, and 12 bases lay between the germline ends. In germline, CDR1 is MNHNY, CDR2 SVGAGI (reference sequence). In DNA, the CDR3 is TGTGCCAGCAGGCCAGGGCAGTCCTCTGGGGCCAACGTCCTGACTTTC. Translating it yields CASRPGQSSGANVLTF.

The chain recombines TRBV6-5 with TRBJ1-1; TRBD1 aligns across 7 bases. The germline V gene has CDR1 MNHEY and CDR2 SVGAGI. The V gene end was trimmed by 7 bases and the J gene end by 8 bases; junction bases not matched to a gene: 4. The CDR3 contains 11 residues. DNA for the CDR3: TGTGCCAGCACCAGGGGGACAGAAGCTTTCTTT. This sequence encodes CASTRGTEAFF.

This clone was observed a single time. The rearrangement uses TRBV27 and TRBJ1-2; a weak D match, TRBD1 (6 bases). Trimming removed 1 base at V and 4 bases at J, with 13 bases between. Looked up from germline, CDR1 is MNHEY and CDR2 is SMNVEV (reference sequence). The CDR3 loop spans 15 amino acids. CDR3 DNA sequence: TGTGCCAGCAGTTTATACCCAGGGGTCGGCTATGGCTACACCTTC. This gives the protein CASSLYPGVGYGYTF.

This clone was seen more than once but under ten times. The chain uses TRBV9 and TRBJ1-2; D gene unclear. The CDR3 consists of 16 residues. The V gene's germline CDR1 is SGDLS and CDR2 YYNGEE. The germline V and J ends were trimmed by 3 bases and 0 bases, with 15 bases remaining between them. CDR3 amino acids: CASSASPTSPNYGYTF. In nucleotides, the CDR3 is TGTGCCAGCAGCGCTTCCCCCACATCGCCTAACTATGGCTACACCTTC.

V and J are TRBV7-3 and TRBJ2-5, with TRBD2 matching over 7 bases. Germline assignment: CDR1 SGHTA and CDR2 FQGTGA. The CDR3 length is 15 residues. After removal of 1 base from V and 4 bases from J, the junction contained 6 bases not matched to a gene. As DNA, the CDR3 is TGTGCCAGCAGCTTAAGCGGCGCGGGAGTAGAGACCCAGTACTTC. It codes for CASSLSGAGVETQYF.

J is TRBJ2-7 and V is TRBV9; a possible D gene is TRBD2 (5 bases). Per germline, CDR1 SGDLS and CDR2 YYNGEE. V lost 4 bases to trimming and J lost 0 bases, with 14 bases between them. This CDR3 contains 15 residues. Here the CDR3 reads CASSSGGPFSYEQYF. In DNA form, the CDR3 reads TGTGCCAGCAGCTCCGGAGGCCCCTTCTCCTACGAGCAGTACTTC. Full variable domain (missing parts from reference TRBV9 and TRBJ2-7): DSGVTQTPKHLITATGQRVTLRCSPRSGDLSVYWYQQSLDQGLQFLIQYYNGEERAKGNILERFSAQQFPDLHSELNLSSLELGDSALYFCASSSGGPFSYEQYFGPGTRLTVT.

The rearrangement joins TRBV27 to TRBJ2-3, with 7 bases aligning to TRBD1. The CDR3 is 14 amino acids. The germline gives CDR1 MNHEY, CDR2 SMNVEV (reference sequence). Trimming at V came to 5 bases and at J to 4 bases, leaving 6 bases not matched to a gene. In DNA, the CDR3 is TGTGCCAGCAGTCGACGACAGGGAGCAGATACGCAGTATTTT. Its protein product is CASSRRQGADTQYF.

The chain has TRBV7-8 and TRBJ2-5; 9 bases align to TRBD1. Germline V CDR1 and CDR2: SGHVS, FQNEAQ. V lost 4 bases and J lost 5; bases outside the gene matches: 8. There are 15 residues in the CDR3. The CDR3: CASSSNTGGRETQYF. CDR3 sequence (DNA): TGTGCCAGCAGCTCGAACACAGGGGGCCGCGAGACCCAGTACTTC.

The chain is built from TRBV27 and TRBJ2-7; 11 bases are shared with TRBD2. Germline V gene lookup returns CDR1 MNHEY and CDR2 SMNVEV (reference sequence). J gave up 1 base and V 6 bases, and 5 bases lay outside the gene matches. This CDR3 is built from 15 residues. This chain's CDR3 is CASREGLADSYEQYF. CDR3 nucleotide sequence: TGTGCCAGCAGGGAGGGACTAGCGGATTCCTACGAGCAGTACTTC.